This T cell receptor beta chain was recorded in a study of T cell clonality in common variable immunodeficiency. Regarding the study as a whole: CVID subjects showed higher TCRbeta clonality than healthy controls. CVID patient heterogeneity limited repertoire-clinical complication correlations.

Assay: immunoSEQ multiplex PCR; the TCRdb copy retains only in-frame clones and omits some. The sample yields tens of thousands of clones, without any singletons. Donors gave about 5 to 8.5 ml heparinized peripheral whole blood. Looked up from germline, CDR1 is MNHEY and CDR2 is SVGEGT. V lost 0 bases, J lost 3 bases, and 0 bases stayed unmatched. CDR3 length: 14 amino acids. In this sample, this clone turned up many times. What it recognizes is unknown. Sequencing ends 3 residues short of the CDR3 end; the germline J gene provides the rest. Source material: peripheral blood mononuclear cells. This receptor was identified in a person aged 18 to 75 in good health. The genes are TRBV6-2 or TRBV6-3 and TRBJ2-7; TRBD1 matches at 9 bases. The CDR3 reads CASSYSTGGYEQYF. The part of the CDR3 DNA that was read is TGTGCCAGCAGTTACTCGACAGGGGGCTACGAG.